The entry that follows covers one TCR beta chain sequence. The antigen is undetermined. This entry is derived from a study of CD8+CD57+ T cells in acquired aplastic anemia. Study summary: Mean yield of DNA from sorted CD4+ and CD8+ cells was approximately 3 ug. Study observations and caveats: Between patients and controls, CD8+ Simpson's diversity did not vary significantly.

Germline lookup yields CDR1 DFQATT and CDR2 SNEGSKA (reference sequence). The CDR3 has 14 residues. It was genomic DNA that served as the template for profiling TCR beta VDJ and CDR3. Each CDR3 protein gets one entry after TCRdb re-called the reads with MiXCR. The data hold roughly 280,000 distinct CDR3 sequences, with 56% observed a single time. In patients chosen for sequencing, flow cytometry had shown CD8+CD57+ cell expansion. The study sampled blood from patients who had received no therapy. This rearrangement joins TRBV20-1 to TRBJ2-3; D is unresolved. The clonotype originates from a human donor with aplastic anemia. The material sequenced was sorted CD4+, CD8+, or CD8+CD57+ T cells (not recorded which) from PBMCs. The chain's CDR3 is CSVEGTGEADTQYF. The DNA for the CDR3 is TGCAGCGTTGAAGGAACCGGTGAGGCAGATACGCAGTATTTT.